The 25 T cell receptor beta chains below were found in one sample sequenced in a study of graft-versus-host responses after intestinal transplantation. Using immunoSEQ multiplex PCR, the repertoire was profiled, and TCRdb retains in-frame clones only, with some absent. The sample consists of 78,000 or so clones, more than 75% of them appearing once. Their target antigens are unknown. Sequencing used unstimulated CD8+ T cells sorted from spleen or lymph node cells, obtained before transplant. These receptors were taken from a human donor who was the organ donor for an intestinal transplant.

The CDR3 here is CASSQPRRDNSYEQYF. The CDR3 DNA sequence: TGTGCCAGCAGCCAACCCCGAAGGGACAACTCCTACGAGCAGTACTTC. V is TRBV4-2 and J is TRBJ2-7, with D possibly being TRBD1 (6 bases). The length of the CDR3 is 16 residues. Trimming pared 2 bases from V and 0 bases from J, leaving 14 bases between. CDR1 LGHNA and CDR2 YNFKEQ come from the germline V gene.

CDR3 protein: CASSLEASGASYEQYF. CDR3 sequence (DNA): TGTGCCAGCAGTTTGGAGGCTAGCGGGGCATCCTACGAGCAGTACTTC. The chain recombines TRBV28 with TRBJ2-7; 9 nucleotides agree with TRBD2. Germline V gene lookup returns CDR1 MDHEN and CDR2 SYDVKM. The CDR3 spans 16 residues. The V gene end was trimmed by 3 bases and the J gene end by 1 base; junction bases not matched to a gene: 7.

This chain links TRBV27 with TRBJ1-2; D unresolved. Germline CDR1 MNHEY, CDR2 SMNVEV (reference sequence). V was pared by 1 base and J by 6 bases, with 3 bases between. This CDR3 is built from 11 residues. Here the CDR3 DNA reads TGTGCCAGCAGTTTATGGGATGGCTACACCTTC. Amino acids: CASSLWDGYTF.

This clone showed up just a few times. This chain's CDR3 is CASSLTGTSTEAFF. The CDR3 bases are TGTGCCAGCAGTTTGACAGGTACGAGCACTGAAGCTTTCTTT. The chain couples TRBV6-6 to TRBJ1-1; a weak D match, TRBD1 (6 bases). V dropped 4 bases and J dropped 4 bases, with 13 bases sitting between them. Per the germline V gene, CDR1 is MNHNY and CDR2 is SVGAGI (reference sequence). CDR3 size: 14 residues.

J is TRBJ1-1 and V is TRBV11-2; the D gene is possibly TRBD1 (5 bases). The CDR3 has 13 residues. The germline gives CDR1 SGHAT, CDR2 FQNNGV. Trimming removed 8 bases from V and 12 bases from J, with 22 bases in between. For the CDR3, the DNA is TGTGCCAGCTCCCTTGGGACGGTCCCAGGGTCTTTCTTT. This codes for CASSLGTVPGSFF. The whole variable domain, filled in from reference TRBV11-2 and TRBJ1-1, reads EAGVAQSPRYKIIEKRQSVAFWCNPISGHATLYWYQQILGQGPKLLIQFQNNGVVDDSQLPKDRFSAERLKGVDSTLKIQPAKLEDSAVYLCASSLGTVPGSFFGQGTRLTVV.

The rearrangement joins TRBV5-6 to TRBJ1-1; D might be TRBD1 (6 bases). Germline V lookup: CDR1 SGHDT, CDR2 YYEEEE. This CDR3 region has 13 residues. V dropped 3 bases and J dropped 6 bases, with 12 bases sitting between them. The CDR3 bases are TGTGCCAGCAGCTGCTACAGGGTGGCTGAAGCTTTCTTT. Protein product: CASSCYRVAEAFF.

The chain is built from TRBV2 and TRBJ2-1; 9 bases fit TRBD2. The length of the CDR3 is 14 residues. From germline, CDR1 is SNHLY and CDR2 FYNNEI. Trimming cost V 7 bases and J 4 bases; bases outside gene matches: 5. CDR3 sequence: CASKAGGPYNEQFF. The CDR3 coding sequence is TGTGCCAGCAAGGCGGGGGGGCCTTACAATGAGCAGTTCTTC.

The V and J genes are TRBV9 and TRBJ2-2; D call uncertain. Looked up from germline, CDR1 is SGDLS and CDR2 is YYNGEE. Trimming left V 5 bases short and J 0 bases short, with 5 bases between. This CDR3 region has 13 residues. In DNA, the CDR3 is TGTGCCAGCAGGGAAGCGAACACCGGGGAGCTGTTTTTT. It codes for CASREANTGELFF.

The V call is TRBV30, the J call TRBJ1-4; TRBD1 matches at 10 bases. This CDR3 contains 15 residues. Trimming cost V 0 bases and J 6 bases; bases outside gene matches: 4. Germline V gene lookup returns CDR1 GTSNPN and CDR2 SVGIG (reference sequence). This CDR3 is CAWSVLGTGDEKLFF. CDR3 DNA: TGTGCCTGGAGTGTACTAGGGACAGGGGATGAAAAACTGTTTTTT.

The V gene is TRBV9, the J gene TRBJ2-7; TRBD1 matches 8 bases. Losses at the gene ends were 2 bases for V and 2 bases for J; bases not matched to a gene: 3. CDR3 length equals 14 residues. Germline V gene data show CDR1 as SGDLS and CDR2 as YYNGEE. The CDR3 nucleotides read TGTGCCAGCAGCGTGTTGGACAGGGCCTACGAGCAGTACTTC. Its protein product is CASSVLDRAYEQYF.

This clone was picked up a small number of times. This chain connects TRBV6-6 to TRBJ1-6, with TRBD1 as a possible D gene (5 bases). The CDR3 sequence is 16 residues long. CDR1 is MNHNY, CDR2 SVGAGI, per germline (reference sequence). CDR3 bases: TGTGCATCGGGGACCCTAATATCAAGCGGTGGTTCACCCCTCCACTTT. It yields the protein CASGTLISSGGSPLHF.

CDR3: CASSALRRQGQYEQYF. CDR3 nucleotides: TGTGCCAGCAGCGCTCTCCGACGACAGGGTCAGTACGAGCAGTACTTC. V and J are TRBV9 and TRBJ2-7; 7 bases fit TRBD1. CDR3 length equals 16 residues. Germline V CDR1 and CDR2: SGDLS, YYNGEE. V lost 3 bases, J lost 4 bases, and 13 bases stayed unmatched.

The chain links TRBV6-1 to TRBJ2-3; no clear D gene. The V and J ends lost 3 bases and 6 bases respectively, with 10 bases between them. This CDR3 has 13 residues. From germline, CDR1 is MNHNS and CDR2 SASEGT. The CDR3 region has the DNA TGTGCCAGCAGTGATTTGGGGTGGGATACGCAGTATTTT. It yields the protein CASSDLGWDTQYF.

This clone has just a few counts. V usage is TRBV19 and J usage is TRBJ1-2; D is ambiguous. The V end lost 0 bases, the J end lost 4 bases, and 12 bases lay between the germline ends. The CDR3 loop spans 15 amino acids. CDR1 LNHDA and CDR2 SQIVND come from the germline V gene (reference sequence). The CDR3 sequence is CASSIDWPGVYGYTF. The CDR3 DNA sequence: TGTGCCAGTAGTATAGATTGGCCAGGCGTCTATGGCTACACCTTC. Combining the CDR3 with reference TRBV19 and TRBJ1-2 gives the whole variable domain DGGITQSPKYLFRKEGQNVTLSCEQNLNHDAMYWYRQDPGQGLRLIYYSQIVNDFQKGDIAEGYSVSREKKESFPLTVTSAQKNPTAFYLCASSIDWPGVYGYTFGSGTRLTVV.

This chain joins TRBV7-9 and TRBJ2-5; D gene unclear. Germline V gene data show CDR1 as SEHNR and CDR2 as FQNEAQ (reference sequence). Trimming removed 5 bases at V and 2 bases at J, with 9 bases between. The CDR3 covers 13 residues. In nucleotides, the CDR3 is TGTGCCAGCAGCCGTAGCTTGCAAGAGACCCAGTACTTC. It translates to CASSRSLQETQYF. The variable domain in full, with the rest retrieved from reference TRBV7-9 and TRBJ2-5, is DTGVSQNPRHKITKRGQNVTFRCDPISEHNRLYWYRQTLGQGPEFLTYFQNEAQLEKSRLLSDRFSAERPKGSFSTLEIQRTEQGDSAMYLCASSRSLQETQYFGPGTRLLVL.

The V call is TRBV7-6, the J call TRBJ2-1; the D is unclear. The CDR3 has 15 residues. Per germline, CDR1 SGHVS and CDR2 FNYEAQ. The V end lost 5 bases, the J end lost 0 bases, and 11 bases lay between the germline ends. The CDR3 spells CASSLGVSSYNEQFF. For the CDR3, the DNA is TGTGCCAGCAGCCTTGGGGTGAGCTCCTACAATGAGCAGTTCTTC.

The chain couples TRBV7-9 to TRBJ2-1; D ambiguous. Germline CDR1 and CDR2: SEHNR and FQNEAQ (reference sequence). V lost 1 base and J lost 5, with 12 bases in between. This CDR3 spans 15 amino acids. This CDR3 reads CASSLVETPNNEQFF. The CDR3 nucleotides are TGTGCCAGCAGCTTAGTTGAGACACCGAACAATGAGCAGTTCTTC.

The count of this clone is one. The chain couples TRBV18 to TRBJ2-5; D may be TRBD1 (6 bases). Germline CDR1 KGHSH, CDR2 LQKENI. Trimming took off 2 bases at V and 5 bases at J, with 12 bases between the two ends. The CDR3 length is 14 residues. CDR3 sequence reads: CASSPSGERETQYF. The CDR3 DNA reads TGTGCCAGCTCACCATCAGGGGAGAGGGAGACCCAGTACTTC.

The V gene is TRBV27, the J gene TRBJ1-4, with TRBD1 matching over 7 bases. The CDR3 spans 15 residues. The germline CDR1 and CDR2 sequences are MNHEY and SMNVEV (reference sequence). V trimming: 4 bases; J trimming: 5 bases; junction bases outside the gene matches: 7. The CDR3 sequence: CASSSMTGPNEKLFF. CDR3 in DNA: TGTGCCAGCAGTTCAATGACAGGGCCAAATGAAAAACTGTTTTTT. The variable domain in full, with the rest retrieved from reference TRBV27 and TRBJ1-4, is EAQVTQNPRYLITVTGKKLTVTCSQNMNHEYMSWYRQDPGLGLRQIYYSMNVEVTDKGDVPEGYKVSRKEKRNFPLILESPSPNQTSLYFCASSSMTGPNEKLFFGSGTQLSVL.

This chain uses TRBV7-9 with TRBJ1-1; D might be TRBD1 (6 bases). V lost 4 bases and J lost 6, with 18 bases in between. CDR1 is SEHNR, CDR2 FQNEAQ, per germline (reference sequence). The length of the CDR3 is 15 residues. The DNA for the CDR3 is TGTGCCAGCAGCTCGCTCACCGGGACAACGGCTGAAGCTTTCTTT. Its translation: CASSSLTGTTAEAFF.

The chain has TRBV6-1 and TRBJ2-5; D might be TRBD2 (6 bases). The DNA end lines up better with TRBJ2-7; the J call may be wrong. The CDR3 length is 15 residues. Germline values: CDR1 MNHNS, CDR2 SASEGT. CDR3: CASSEEGRGSYEQYF. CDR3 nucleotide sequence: TGTGCCAGCAGTGAAGAGGGGCGGGGATCCTACGAGCAGTACTTC.

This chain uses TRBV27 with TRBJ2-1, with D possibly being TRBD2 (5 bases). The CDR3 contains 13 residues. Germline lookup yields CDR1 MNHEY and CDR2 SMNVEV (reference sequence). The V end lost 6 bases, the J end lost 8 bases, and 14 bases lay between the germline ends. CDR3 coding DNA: TGTGCCAGCAGGTTCGGGGTTTACGATGAGCAGTTCTTC. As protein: CASRFGVYDEQFF.

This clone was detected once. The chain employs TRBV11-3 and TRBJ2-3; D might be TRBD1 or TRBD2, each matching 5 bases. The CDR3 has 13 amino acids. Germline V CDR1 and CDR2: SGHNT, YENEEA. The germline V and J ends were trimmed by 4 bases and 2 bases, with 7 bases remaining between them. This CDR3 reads CASSSGTTDTQYF. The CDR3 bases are TGTGCCAGCAGCTCAGGGACCACAGATACGCAGTATTTT.

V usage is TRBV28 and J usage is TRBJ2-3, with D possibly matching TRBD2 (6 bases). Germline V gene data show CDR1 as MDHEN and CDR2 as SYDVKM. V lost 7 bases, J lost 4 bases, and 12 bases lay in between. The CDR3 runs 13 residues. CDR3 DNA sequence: TGTGCCAGCAACGGGACTCCGTCAGATACGCAGTATTTT. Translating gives CASNGTPSDTQYF. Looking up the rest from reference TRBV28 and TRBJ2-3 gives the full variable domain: DVKVTQSSRYLVKRTGEKVFLECVQDMDHENMFWYRQDPGLGLRLIYFSYDVKMKEKGDIPEGYSVSREKKERFSLILESASTNQTSMYLCASNGTPSDTQYFGPGTRLTVL.

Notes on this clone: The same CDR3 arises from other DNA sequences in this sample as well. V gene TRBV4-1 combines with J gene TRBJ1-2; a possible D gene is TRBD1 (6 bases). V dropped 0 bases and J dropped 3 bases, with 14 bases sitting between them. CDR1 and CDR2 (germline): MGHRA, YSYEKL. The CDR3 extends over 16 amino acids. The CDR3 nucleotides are TGCGCCAGCAGCCAAGATCTAGGGGGATTAGACTATGGCTACACCTTC. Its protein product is CASSQDLGGLDYGYTF.